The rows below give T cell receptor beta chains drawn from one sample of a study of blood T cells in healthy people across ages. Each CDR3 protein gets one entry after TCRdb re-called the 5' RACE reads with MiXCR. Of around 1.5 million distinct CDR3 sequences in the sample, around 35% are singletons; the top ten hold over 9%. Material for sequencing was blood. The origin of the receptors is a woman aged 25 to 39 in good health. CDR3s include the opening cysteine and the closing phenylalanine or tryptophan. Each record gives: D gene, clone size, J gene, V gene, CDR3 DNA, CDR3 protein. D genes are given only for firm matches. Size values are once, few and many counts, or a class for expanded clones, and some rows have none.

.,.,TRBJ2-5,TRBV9,TGTGCCGGCAGCGTAGCTTCCGGTCCCTGGGAGACCCAGTACTTC,CAGSVASGPWETQYF
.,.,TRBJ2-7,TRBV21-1,TGTGCCAGCAGCAGACAGACAGGGAAGTGTGGTTACGAGCAGTACTTC,CASSRQTGKCGYEQYF
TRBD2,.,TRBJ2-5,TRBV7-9,TGTGCCAGCAGCTTAAACCGCCCTAGCGGGAGGAGCCAAGAGACCCAGTACTTC,CASSLNRPSGRSQETQYF
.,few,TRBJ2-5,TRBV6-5,TGTGCCAGCAGTTACTTTTTGGCTCAACAAGAGACCCAGTACTTC,CASSYFLAQQETQYF
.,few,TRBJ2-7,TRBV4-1,TGCGCCAGCAGCAGTTCATTTCGGGGGCTCGAGCAGTACTTC,CASSSSFRGLEQYF
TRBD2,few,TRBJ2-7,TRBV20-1,TGCAGTGCTGCCGAAGGGAGGGGCTACGAGCAGTACTTC,CSAAEGRGYEQYF
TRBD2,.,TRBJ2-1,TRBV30,TGTGCCTGGATAAGGGAGCGGGGGTACAATGAGCAGTTCTTC,CAWIRERGYNEQFF
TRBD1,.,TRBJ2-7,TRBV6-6,TGTGCCAGCAGTAATCGGGGACAGACCTACGAGCAGTACTTC,CASSNRGQTYEQYF
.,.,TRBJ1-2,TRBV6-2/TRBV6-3,TGTGCCAGCAGTCCGGCCGGGATGGGGGGCTACACCTTC,CASSPAGMGGYTF
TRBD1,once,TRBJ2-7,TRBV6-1,TGTGCCAGCAGTGAAGCCGGGACAGCAGCCTACGAGCAGTACTTC,CASSEAGTAAYEQYF
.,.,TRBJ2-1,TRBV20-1,TGCAGTGCCCCGGGGGCAGGGTACAATGAGCAGTTCTTC,CSAPGAGYNEQFF
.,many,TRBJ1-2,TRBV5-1,TGCGCCAGCAGCTTGGACAGGAAGGGCTACACCTTC,CASSLDRKGYTF
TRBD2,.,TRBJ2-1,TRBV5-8,TGTGCCGGCAGCTTCCCCCTAGCGGGGGCCCTGGCCTTAACCTACAATGAGCAGTTCTTC,CAGSFPLAGALALTYNEQFF
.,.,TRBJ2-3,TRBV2,TGTGCCAGCAGCTCGGACCGAAGGACAGATACGCAGTATTTT,CASSSDRRTDTQYF
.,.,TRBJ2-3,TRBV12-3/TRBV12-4,TGTGCCAGCAGTTTAGGGGGAGTGAGGGCAGATGCGCAGTATTTT,CASSLGGVRADAQYF
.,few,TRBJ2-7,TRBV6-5,TGTGCCAGCAGTTACTCCGTGAGGGCTAGCCACGAGCAGTACTTC,CASSYSVRASHEQYF
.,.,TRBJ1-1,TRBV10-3,TGTGCCATCAGCCGGATTGGCACTGAAGCTTTCTTT,CAISRIGTEAFF
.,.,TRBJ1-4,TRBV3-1,TGTGCCAGCAGCCAAGGTTCTGAACTAGAAAAACTGTTTTTT,CASSQGSELEKLFF
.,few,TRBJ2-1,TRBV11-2,TGTGCCAGCAGCTTAGTTGCTGGCAAACCCCACAATGAGCAGTTCTTC,CASSLVAGKPHNEQFF
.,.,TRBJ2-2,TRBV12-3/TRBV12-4,TGTGCCAGCAGTCCAGACGCCCGTGAGCTGTTTTTT,CASSPDARELFF
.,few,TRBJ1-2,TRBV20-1,TGCAGTGCTAGCGTTGGCGGCCTCTCGGGTGGCTACACCTTC,CSASVGGLSGGYTF
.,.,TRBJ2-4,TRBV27,TGTGCCAGCAGTTTAGGGTCTTCAGGGACCAAAAACATTCAGTACTTC,CASSLGSSGTKNIQYF
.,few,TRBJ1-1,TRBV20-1,TGCAGTGCTAGACTCGGGGTCTCTATGAACACTGAAGCTTTCTTT,CSARLGVSMNTEAFF
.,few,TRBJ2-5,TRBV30,TGTGCCTGGAGGGGGGGCGGTCAAGAGACCCAGTACTTC,CAWRGGGQETQYF
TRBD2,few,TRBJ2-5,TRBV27,TGTGCCAGCAGTTTACGACTAGCGGGCTCCCAAGAGACCCAGTACTTC,CASSLRLAGSQETQYF
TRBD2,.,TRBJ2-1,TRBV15,TGTGCCACCAGCTTCCGAGGGACGGGAGGTGCTACTTCCTACAATGAGCAGTTCTTC,CATSFRGTGGATSYNEQFF
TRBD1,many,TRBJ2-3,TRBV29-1,TGCAGCGTTGGGCCCGGACAGGGGACAGATACGCAGTATTTT,CSVGPGQGTDTQYF
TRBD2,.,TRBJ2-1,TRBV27,TGTGCCAGCAGTTTATGGTGGCGGGAGGCGACCCCACGAAAAAATGAGCAGTTCTTC,CASSLWWREATPRKNEQFF
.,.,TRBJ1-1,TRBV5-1,TGCGCCAGCACCCTGACCGGGGACAACACTGAAGCTTTCTTT,CASTLTGDNTEAFF